The rows below give T cell receptor beta chains drawn from one sample of a study of regulatory T cells in long-lasting Graves disease. From the multiplex PCR reads, TCRdb called clonotypes with MiXCR, one entry per CDR3 protein. The sample lists some 470,000 distinct CDR3 sequences, approximately 21% seen once, with roughly 7.1% in the top ten. The sample was peripheral blood mononuclear cells (PBMCs), taken when the disease was refractory, from a patient treated with antithyroid drugs. These receptors were collected from a female donor with Graves disease. The CDR3 runs from the conserved cysteine through the conserved F or W. The order of the fields is J gene, clone size, D gene, V gene, CDR3 protein, CDR3 DNA. D genes are given only for firm matches. Not every row has a clone size; where given, it reads once, few, many or a size class.

j_call: TRBJ2-5; clone_size: NA; d_call: NA; v_call: TRBV27; cdr3_aa: CASSLSWGEGETQYF; cdr3_nt: TGTGCCAGCAGTTTATCGTGGGGAGAGGGAGAGACCCAGTACTTC
j_call: TRBJ1-5; clone_size: many; d_call: NA; v_call: TRBV7-8; cdr3_aa: CASSFKPHQPQHF; cdr3_nt: TGTGCCAGCAGCTTCAAGCCCCATCAGCCCCAGCATTTT
j_call: TRBJ2-5; clone_size: many; d_call: NA; v_call: TRBV28; cdr3_aa: CASSPTAETQYF; cdr3_nt: TGTGCCAGCAGCCCCACGGCAGAGACCCAGTACTTC
j_call: TRBJ1-5; clone_size: many; d_call: TRBD1; v_call: TRBV12-3/TRBV12-4; cdr3_aa: CASRTGNQPQHF; cdr3_nt: TGTGCCAGCAGGACAGGGAATCAGCCCCAGCATTTT
j_call: TRBJ2-2; clone_size: few; d_call: TRBD1; v_call: TRBV6-5; cdr3_aa: CASSYAGTGGVDVNTGELFF; cdr3_nt: TGTGCCAGCAGTTACGCCGGGACAGGGGGCGTAGATGTTAACACCGGGGAGCTGTTTTTT
j_call: TRBJ1-3; clone_size: NA; d_call: NA; v_call: TRBV4-3; cdr3_aa: CASSPLTSGVSGNTIYF; cdr3_nt: TGCGCCAGCAGCCCACTAACTTCAGGGGTCTCTGGAAACACCATATATTTT
j_call: TRBJ2-4; clone_size: NA; d_call: TRBD2; v_call: TRBV29-1; cdr3_aa: CSVEGGGAKNIQYF; cdr3_nt: TGCAGCGTTGAAGGGGGGGGGGCCAAAAACATTCAGTACTTC
j_call: TRBJ2-3; clone_size: NA; d_call: TRBD1; v_call: TRBV20-1; cdr3_aa: CSAYRQGPGGTQYF; cdr3_nt: TGCAGTGCTTATCGACAGGGCCCAGGGGGTACGCAGTATTTT
j_call: TRBJ2-1; clone_size: once; d_call: TRBD2; v_call: TRBV28; cdr3_aa: CASRREEDNEQFF; cdr3_nt: TGTGCCAGCAGGCGGGAGGAGGACAATGAGCAGTTCTTC
j_call: TRBJ2-4; clone_size: NA; d_call: TRBD1; v_call: TRBV28; cdr3_aa: CASSLSPNRDSTNIQYF; cdr3_nt: TGTGCCAGCAGTTTGTCGCCAAATCGGGACAGTACAAACATTCAGTACTTC
j_call: TRBJ2-7; clone_size: many; d_call: TRBD1; v_call: TRBV28; cdr3_aa: CASSASGIGQGVHEQYF; cdr3_nt: TGTGCCAGCAGCGCCTCCGGGATCGGACAGGGGGTCCACGAGCAGTACTTC
j_call: TRBJ2-7; clone_size: NA; d_call: NA; v_call: TRBV10-3; cdr3_aa: CAISGAGPGEQYF; cdr3_nt: TGTGCCATCAGTGGGGCAGGCCCGGGGGAGCAGTACTTC
j_call: TRBJ2-7; clone_size: NA; d_call: NA; v_call: TRBV20-1; cdr3_aa: CSARDGTQPEQYF; cdr3_nt: TGCAGTGCTAGAGACGGGACACAGCCCGAGCAGTACTTC
j_call: TRBJ2-7; clone_size: NA; d_call: NA; v_call: TRBV20-1; cdr3_aa: CSATILTGLEQYF; cdr3_nt: TGCAGTGCCACAATTCTCACAGGGCTCGAGCAGTACTTC
j_call: TRBJ1-6; clone_size: many; d_call: TRBD1; v_call: TRBV10-3; cdr3_aa: CAISGDRVNSPLHF; cdr3_nt: TGTGCCATCAGTGGCGACAGGGTTAATTCACCCCTCCACTTT
j_call: TRBJ1-3; clone_size: NA; d_call: NA; v_call: TRBV3-1; cdr3_aa: CASSQLGSSGNTIYF; cdr3_nt: TGTGCCAGCAGCCAACTAGGGAGCTCTGGAAACACCATATATTTT
j_call: TRBJ1-5; clone_size: NA; d_call: NA; v_call: TRBV4-1; cdr3_aa: CASSQVPLDSSNQPQHF; cdr3_nt: TGCGCCAGCAGCCAGGTCCCCCTCGACAGCAGCAATCAGCCCCAGCATTTT
j_call: TRBJ1-2; clone_size: NA; d_call: TRBD1; v_call: TRBV5-1; cdr3_aa: CASSLTGVDYGYTF; cdr3_nt: TGCGCCAGCAGTCTTACAGGGGTTGACTATGGCTACACCTTC
j_call: TRBJ2-1; clone_size: NA; d_call: TRBD2; v_call: TRBV7-6; cdr3_aa: CASMGGTYNEQFF; cdr3_nt: TGTGCCAGCATGGGGGGGACCTACAATGAGCAGTTCTTC
j_call: TRBJ2-5; clone_size: many; d_call: TRBD2; v_call: TRBV7-2; cdr3_aa: CASSWPLAGGSETQYF; cdr3_nt: TGTGCCAGCAGCTGGCCTCTAGCGGGAGGATCAGAGACCCAGTACTTC
j_call: TRBJ2-5; clone_size: few; d_call: TRBD2; v_call: TRBV6-1; cdr3_aa: CASSAATSGGQETQYF; cdr3_nt: TGTGCCAGCAGTGCAGCGACTAGCGGGGGCCAAGAGACCCAGTACTTC
j_call: TRBJ2-5; clone_size: few; d_call: TRBD2; v_call: TRBV3-1; cdr3_aa: CASSPLAGAGETQYF; cdr3_nt: TGTGCCAGCAGCCCCCTAGCGGGGGCGGGGGAGACCCAGTACTTC
j_call: TRBJ1-4; clone_size: NA; d_call: NA; v_call: TRBV7-6; cdr3_aa: CASSSGLTNEKLFF; cdr3_nt: TGTGCCAGCAGCTCGGGACTGACTAATGAAAAACTGTTTTTT
j_call: TRBJ2-7; clone_size: many; d_call: TRBD1; v_call: TRBV7-3; cdr3_aa: CASSAQGAHEQYF; cdr3_nt: TGTGCCAGCAGCGCGCAGGGGGCTCACGAGCAGTACTTC
j_call: TRBJ2-4; clone_size: NA; d_call: NA; v_call: TRBV7-9; cdr3_aa: CASSLGGTRTQNIQYF; cdr3_nt: TGTGCCAGCAGCTTAGGGGGAACTAGGACTCAAAACATTCAGTACTTC
j_call: TRBJ2-7; clone_size: many; d_call: NA; v_call: TRBV13; cdr3_aa: CASSEQGNYEQYF; cdr3_nt: TGTGCCAGCAGCGAGCAGGGGAACTACGAGCAGTACTTC
j_call: TRBJ1-4; clone_size: NA; d_call: NA; v_call: TRBV29-1; cdr3_aa: CSVEEREEEKLFF; cdr3_nt: TGCAGCGTTGAAGAACGGGAAGAAGAAAAACTGTTTTTT
j_call: TRBJ2-7; clone_size: NA; d_call: NA; v_call: TRBV19; cdr3_aa: CASSPFVVGENEQYF; cdr3_nt: TGTGCCAGTAGCCCTTTTGTGGTTGGAGAGAATGAGCAGTACTTC
j_call: TRBJ1-2; clone_size: few; d_call: NA; v_call: TRBV4-3; cdr3_aa: CASSQDGQGGYGYTF; cdr3_nt: TGCGCCAGCAGCCAAGATGGGCAGGGCGGCTATGGCTACACCTTC
j_call: TRBJ1-1; clone_size: many; d_call: TRBD1; v_call: TRBV10-1; cdr3_aa: CASSAGTGDTEAFF; cdr3_nt: TGCGCCAGCAGTGCCGGGACAGGGGACACTGAAGCTTTCTTT
j_call: TRBJ2-7; clone_size: once; d_call: NA; v_call: TRBV11-2; cdr3_aa: CASSLDSRILYEQYF; cdr3_nt: TGTGCCAGCAGCTTAGACTCCAGAATTCTCTACGAGCAGTACTTC
j_call: TRBJ2-5; clone_size: NA; d_call: TRBD2; v_call: TRBV15; cdr3_aa: CATSRDLGAGGGETQYF; cdr3_nt: TGTGCCACCAGCAGAGATCTTGGAGCGGGGGGAGGGGAGACCCAGTACTTC
j_call: TRBJ1-1; clone_size: few; d_call: NA; v_call: TRBV19; cdr3_aa: CASSISRGVNTEAFF; cdr3_nt: TGTGCCAGTAGTATATCAAGGGGGGTGAACACTGAAGCTTTCTTT
j_call: TRBJ2-5; clone_size: many; d_call: NA; v_call: TRBV20-1; cdr3_aa: CSARLTGNQETQYF; cdr3_nt: TGCAGTGCTAGATTAACAGGGAACCAAGAGACCCAGTACTTC
j_call: TRBJ1-1; clone_size: NA; d_call: TRBD1; v_call: TRBV24-1; cdr3_aa: CATSDSYRGLAEAFF; cdr3_nt: TGTGCCACCAGTGACTCGTACAGGGGGCTAGCTGAAGCTTTCTTT
j_call: TRBJ2-5; clone_size: many; d_call: TRBD2; v_call: TRBV5-1; cdr3_aa: CASSLDASGGFQETQYF; cdr3_nt: TGCGCCAGCAGCTTGGATGCTAGCGGGGGGTTCCAAGAGACCCAGTACTTC
j_call: TRBJ2-3; clone_size: NA; d_call: TRBD1; v_call: TRBV7-2; cdr3_aa: CASSEDRGTDTQYF; cdr3_nt: TGTGCCAGCAGCGAGGACAGGGGCACAGATACGCAGTATTTT
j_call: TRBJ2-3; clone_size: few; d_call: NA; v_call: TRBV12-3/TRBV12-4; cdr3_aa: CASSLVGQGADTQYF; cdr3_nt: TGTGCCAGCAGTTTAGTTGGGCAGGGTGCAGATACGCAGTATTTT
j_call: TRBJ1-6; clone_size: few; d_call: NA; v_call: TRBV7-3; cdr3_aa: CASSLNQLSNSPLHF; cdr3_nt: TGTGCCAGCAGCTTAAATCAGCTTTCCAATTCACCCCTCCACTTT
j_call: TRBJ1-5; clone_size: NA; d_call: NA; v_call: TRBV20-1; cdr3_aa: CSAPSANQPQHF; cdr3_nt: TGCAGTGCTCCGTCGGCGAATCAGCCCCAGCATTTT
j_call: TRBJ2-7; clone_size: many; d_call: TRBD2; v_call: TRBV19; cdr3_aa: CASSMGGYEQYF; cdr3_nt: TGTGCCAGTAGTATGGGGGGGTACGAGCAGTACTTC
j_call: TRBJ2-5; clone_size: NA; d_call: NA; v_call: TRBV20-1; cdr3_aa: CSARVYRLHQETQYF; cdr3_nt: TGCAGTGCTAGGGTCTACAGACTTCACCAAGAGACCCAGTACTTC
j_call: TRBJ1-1; clone_size: many; d_call: NA; v_call: TRBV12-3/TRBV12-4; cdr3_aa: CASSYSVQGGTEAFF; cdr3_nt: TGTGCCAGCAGTTATTCCGTCCAGGGAGGCACTGAAGCTTTCTTT
j_call: TRBJ2-7; clone_size: many; d_call: NA; v_call: TRBV20-1; cdr3_aa: CSATPSVGAEQYF; cdr3_nt: TGCAGTGCTACTCCGTCGGTCGGGGCCGAGCAGTACTTC
j_call: TRBJ1-3; clone_size: NA; d_call: NA; v_call: TRBV25-1; cdr3_aa: CASSESLGGAGNTIYF; cdr3_nt: TGTGCCAGCAGTGAATCGTTGGGGGGCGCTGGAAACACCATATATTTT
j_call: TRBJ2-2; clone_size: few; d_call: NA; v_call: TRBV7-3; cdr3_aa: CASSFQSGPLTGELFF; cdr3_nt: TGTGCCAGCAGCTTTCAATCGGGACCTCTCACCGGGGAGCTGTTTTTT
j_call: TRBJ1-4; clone_size: many; d_call: NA; v_call: TRBV2; cdr3_aa: CASKGNGANEKLFF; cdr3_nt: TGTGCCAGCAAGGGGAATGGGGCTAATGAAAAACTGTTTTTT
j_call: TRBJ2-7; clone_size: few; d_call: NA; v_call: TRBV5-5; cdr3_aa: CASSLVGRGYF; cdr3_nt: TGTGCCAGCAGCTTGGTGGGGCGCGGTTACTTC